This TCR beta chain comes out of a study of T cell changes during pregnancy in multiple sclerosis. V lost 3 bases to trimming and J lost 2 bases; unmatched junction nucleotides: 4. Germline values: CDR1 SGHRS, CDR2 YFSETQ. This CDR3 has 14 amino acids. Measured with immunoSEQ multiplex PCR; TCRdb has only the in-frame clones, and not every one. This sample yields about 28,000 clones, of which 85% to 90% are seen a single time; 0.7% to 0.75% belongs to the top ten. Source: CD4+ T cells from peripheral blood mononuclear cells, taken in the first trimester of pregnancy. This chain connects TRBV5-1 to TRBJ2-7; 8 bases map to TRBD1. This sequence was found in a female donor in good health, enrolled as a control in a pregnancy study. CDR3 in amino acids: CASSSSQGAYEQYF. CDR3 sequence (DNA): TGCGCCAGCAGCTCCTCACAGGGGGCCTACGAGCAGTACTTC.